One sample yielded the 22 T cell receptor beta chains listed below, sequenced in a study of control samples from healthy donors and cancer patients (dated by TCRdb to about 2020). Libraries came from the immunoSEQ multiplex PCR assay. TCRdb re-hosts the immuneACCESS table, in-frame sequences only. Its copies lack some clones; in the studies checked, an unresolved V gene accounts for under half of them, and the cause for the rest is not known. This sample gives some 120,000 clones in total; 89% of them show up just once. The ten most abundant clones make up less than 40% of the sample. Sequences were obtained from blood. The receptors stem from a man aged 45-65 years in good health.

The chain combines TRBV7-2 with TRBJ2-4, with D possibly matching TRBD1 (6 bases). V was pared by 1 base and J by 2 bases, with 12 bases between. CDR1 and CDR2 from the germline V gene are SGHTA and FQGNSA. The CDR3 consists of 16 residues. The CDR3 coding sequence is TGTGCCAGCAGCTTAGGGGGGCCCCCGACCAAAAACATTCAGTACTTC. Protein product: CASSLGGPPTKNIQYF.

This CDR3 reads CASSLRTGDGYTF. In DNA, the CDR3 is TGCGCCAGCAGCCTCAGGACAGGGGACGGCTACACCTTC. V and J are TRBV4-3 and TRBJ1-2; 9 bases align to TRBD1. V lost 4 bases, J lost 8 bases, and 5 bases stayed unmatched. CDR3 size: 13 residues. The V gene's germline CDR1 is LGHNA and CDR2 YSLEER.

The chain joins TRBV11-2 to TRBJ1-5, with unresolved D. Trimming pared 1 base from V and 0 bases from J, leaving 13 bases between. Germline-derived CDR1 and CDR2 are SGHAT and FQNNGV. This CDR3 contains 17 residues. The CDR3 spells CASSLGLETYSNQPQHF. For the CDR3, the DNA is TGTGCCAGCAGCTTAGGGCTCGAGACATATAGCAATCAGCCCCAGCATTTT.

The CDR3, as DNA: TGTGCCAGCAGTGAAGGAAGTTTTAGCAATCAGCCCCAGCATTTT. Its translation is CASSEGSFSNQPQHF. The J gene is TRBJ1-5, the V gene TRBV6-1, with no clear D. Germline V gene data show CDR1 as MNHNS and CDR2 as SASEGT. Trimming stripped 1 base from V and 0 bases from J, with 7 bases between. The CDR3 totals 15 residues.

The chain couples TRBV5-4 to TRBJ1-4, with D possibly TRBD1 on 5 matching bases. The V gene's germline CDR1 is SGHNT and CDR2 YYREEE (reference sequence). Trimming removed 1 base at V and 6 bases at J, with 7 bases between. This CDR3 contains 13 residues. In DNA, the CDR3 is TGTGCCAGCAGCTTGATGGGGGATGAAAAACTGTTTTTT. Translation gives CASSLMGDEKLFF.

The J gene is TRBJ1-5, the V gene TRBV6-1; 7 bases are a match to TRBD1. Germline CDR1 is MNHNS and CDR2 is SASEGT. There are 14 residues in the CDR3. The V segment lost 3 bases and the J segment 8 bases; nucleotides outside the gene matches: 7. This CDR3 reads CASSELRGMKPQHF. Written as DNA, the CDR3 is TGTGCCAGCAGTGAGCTCAGGGGGATGAAGCCCCAGCATTTT.

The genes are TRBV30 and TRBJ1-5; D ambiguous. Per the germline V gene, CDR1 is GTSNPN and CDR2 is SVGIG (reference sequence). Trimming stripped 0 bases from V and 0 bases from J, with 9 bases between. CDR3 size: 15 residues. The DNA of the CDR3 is TGTGCCTGGAGTGTTTCGGTTTATAGCAATCAGCCCCAGCATTTT. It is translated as CAWSVSVYSNQPQHF.

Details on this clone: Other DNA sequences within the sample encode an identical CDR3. The CDR3 coding sequence is TGTGCCAGCAGCGGGGGGACCGGGGAGCTGTTTTTT. It translates to CASSGGTGELFF. The chain joins TRBV6-2 or TRBV6-3 to TRBJ2-2; 7 bases align to TRBD2. CDR1 and CDR2 (germline): MNHEY, SVGEGT. This CDR3 region has 12 residues. The V gene end was trimmed by 6 bases and the J gene end by 5 bases; junction bases not matched to a gene: 0.

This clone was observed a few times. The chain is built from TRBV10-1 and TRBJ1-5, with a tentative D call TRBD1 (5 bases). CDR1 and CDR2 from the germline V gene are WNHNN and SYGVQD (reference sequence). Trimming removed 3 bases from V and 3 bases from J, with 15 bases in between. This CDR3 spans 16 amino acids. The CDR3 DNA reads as TGCGCCAGCAGTGAACCCAGGGCCGATTTCAATCAGCCCCAGCATTTT. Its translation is CASSEPRADFNQPQHF.

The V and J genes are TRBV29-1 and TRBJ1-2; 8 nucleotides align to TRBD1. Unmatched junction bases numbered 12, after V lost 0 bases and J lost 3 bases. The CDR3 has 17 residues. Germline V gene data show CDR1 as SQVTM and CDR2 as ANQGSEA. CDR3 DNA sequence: TGCAGCGTTGAAGATAGGTGGGCAGGGGGCGCGGACTATGGCTACACCTTC. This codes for CSVEDRWAGGADYGYTF.

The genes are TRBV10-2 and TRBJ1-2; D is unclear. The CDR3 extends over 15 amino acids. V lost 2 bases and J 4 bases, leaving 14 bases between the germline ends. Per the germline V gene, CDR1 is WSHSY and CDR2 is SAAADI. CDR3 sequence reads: CASSEPLSGGYGYTF. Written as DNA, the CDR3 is TGCGCCAGCAGTGAGCCATTATCAGGCGGCTATGGCTACACCTTC.

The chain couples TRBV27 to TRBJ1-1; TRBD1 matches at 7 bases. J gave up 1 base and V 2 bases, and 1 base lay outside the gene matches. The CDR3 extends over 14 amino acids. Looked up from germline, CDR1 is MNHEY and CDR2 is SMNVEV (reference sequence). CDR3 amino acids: CASSLGTANTEAFF. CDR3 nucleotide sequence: TGTGCCAGCAGTTTAGGGACAGCGAACACTGAAGCTTTCTTT.

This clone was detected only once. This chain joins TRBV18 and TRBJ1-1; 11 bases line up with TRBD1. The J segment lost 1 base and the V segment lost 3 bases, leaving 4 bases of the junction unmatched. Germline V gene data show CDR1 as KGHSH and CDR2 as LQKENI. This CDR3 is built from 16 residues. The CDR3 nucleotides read TGTGCCAGCTCACCGCGGACAGGGGGCACGAACACTGAAGCTTTCTTT. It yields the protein CASSPRTGGTNTEAFF.

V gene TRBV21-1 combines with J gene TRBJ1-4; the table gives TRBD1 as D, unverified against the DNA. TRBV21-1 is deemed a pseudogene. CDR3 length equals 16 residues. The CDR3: CASSKAWTGGRVKLFF. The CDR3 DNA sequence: TGTGCCAGCAGCAAAGCCTGGACAGGGGGCCGTGTAAAACTGTTTTTT.

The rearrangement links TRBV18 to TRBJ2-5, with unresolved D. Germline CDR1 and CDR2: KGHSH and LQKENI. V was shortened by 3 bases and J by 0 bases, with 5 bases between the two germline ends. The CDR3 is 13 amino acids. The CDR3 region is CASSPPNQETQYF. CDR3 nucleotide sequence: TGTGCCAGCTCACCGCCAAACCAAGAGACCCAGTACTTC.

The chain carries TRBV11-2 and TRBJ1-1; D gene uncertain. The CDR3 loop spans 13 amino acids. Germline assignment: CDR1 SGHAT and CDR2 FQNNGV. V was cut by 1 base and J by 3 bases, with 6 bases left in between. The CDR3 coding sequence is TGTGCCAGCAGCTTAGGAGGCCACACTGAAGCTTTCTTT. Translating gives CASSLGGHTEAFF.

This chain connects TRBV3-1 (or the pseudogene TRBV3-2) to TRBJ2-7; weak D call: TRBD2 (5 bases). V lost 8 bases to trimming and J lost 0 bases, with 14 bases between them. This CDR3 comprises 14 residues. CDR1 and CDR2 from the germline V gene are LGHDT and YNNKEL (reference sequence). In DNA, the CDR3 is TGTGCCAGCGGGGAGACAAGGGCCTCCTACGAGCAGTACTTC. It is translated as CASGETRASYEQYF.

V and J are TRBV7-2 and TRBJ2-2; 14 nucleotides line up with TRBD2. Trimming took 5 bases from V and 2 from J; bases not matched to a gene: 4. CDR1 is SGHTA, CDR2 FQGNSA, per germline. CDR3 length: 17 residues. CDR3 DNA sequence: TGTGCCAGCAGCCTTGGACTAGCGGGGGGCAACACCGGGGAGCTGTTTTTT. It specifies CASSLGLAGGNTGELFF.

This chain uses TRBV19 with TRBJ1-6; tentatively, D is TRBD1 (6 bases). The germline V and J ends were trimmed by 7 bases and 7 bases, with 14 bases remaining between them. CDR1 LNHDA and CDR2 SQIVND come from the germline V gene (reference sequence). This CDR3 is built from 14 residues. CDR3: CASTGQNRNSPLHF. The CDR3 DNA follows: TGTGCCAGTACCGGACAGAATCGAAATTCACCCCTCCACTTT.

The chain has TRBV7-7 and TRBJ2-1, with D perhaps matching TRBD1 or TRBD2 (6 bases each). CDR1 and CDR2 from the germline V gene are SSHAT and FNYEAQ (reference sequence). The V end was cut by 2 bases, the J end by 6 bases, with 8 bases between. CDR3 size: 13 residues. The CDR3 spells CASSLSGANEQFF. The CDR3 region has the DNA TGTGCCAGCAGCTTATCGGGGGCCAATGAGCAGTTCTTC. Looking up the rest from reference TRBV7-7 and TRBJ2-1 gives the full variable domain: GAGVSQSPRYKVTKRGQDVTLRCDPISSHATLYWYQQALGQGPEFLTYFNYEAQPDKSGLPSDRFSAERPEGSISTLTIQRTEQRDSAMYRCASSLSGANEQFFGPGTRLTVL.

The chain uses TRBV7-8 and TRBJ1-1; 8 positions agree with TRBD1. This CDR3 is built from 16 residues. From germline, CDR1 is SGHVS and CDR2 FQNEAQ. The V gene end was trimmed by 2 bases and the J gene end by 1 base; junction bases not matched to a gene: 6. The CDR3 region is CASSLLSGQGNTEAFF. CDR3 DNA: TGTGCCAGCAGCTTACTGTCCGGACAGGGGAACACTGAAGCTTTCTTT.

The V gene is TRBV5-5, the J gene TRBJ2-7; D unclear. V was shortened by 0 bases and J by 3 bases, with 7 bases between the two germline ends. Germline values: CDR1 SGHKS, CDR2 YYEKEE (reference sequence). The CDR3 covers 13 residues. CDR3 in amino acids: CASSLEQFYEQYF. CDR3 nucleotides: TGTGCCAGCAGCTTGGAACAATTCTACGAGCAGTACTTC.